This T cell receptor (beta chain) is from a study of shared clonotypes between healthy human individuals. Points from the study as a whole: Even with large depth, rarefaction showed that sorted-subset sequencing was incomplete. Donor clonotype sharing was expected to depend on sequencing depth.

This table comes from immunoSEQ multiplex PCR, and its TCRdb copy is limited to in-frame clones, with some not included. The sample records under 350,000 clones, around 87% being singletons. Adult Caucasians living in Nashville, Tennessee made up all of the donors. The V end was cut by 0 bases, the J end by 5 bases, with 8 bases between. The CDR3 spans 13 residues. Germline V gives CDR1 GTSNPN, CDR2 SVGIG (reference sequence). As for this clone: As yet, its antigen is unknown.

This sequence was found in a man between 18 and 29 years old in good health. Source material: memory CD8+ T cells sorted from blood. Subset meaning: CD45RO+ cells pooled with CCR7-negative TemRA cells. J is TRBJ2-1 and V is TRBV30; D gene ambiguous. The CDR3 sequence is CAWSVSGNNEQFF. The DNA for the CDR3 is TGTGCCTGGAGTGTATCTGGGAACAATGAGCAGTTCTTC.